This T cell receptor (beta chain) was profiled in a study of PD-L1 blockade in urothelial cancer. Study summary: Men with urothelial cancer arising in the bladder made up about 85% of the roughly 30 patients.

Whole-study results and caveats: Durable-benefit patients had greater expansion of tumor-associated blood clones at 3 weeks.

Urothelial carcinoma, locally advanced or metastatic, affected the patients. The data were produced by immunoSEQ multiplex PCR, yet TCRdb's version contains in-frame clones alone and is incomplete. This sample has around 40,000 clones, with 75% to 90% found just once. V lost 4 bases and J lost 7; bases outside the gene matches: 9. This CDR3 has 16 amino acids. CDR1 and CDR2 (germline): MNHEY, SVGAGI. This clone was picked up one time. Its matching antigen is unknown. The gene calls are TRBV6-5 and TRBJ1-4; 10 nucleotides line up with TRBD1. The receptor was isolated from a man aged 55-75 years with urothelial cancer. Sequencing used PBMCs, obtained around atezolizumab (anti-PD-L1) treatment. The CDR3 loop reads CASSFAGTGVGEKLFF. As DNA, the CDR3 is TGTGCCAGCAGTTTTGCCGGGACAGGGGTCGGTGAAAAACTGTTTTTT.